A single sample is the source of the 27 T cell receptor beta chains below, sequenced in a study of CD8+ T cells in alopecia areata. Extracted from the samples, RNA was reverse transcribed into cDNA to serve as the sequencing template. Some clones are missing from TCRdb's copy, which holds only in-frame ones; the method was immunoSEQ multiplex PCR. Of approximately 210,000 clones in the sample, roughly 60% were seen once. The treatment is: oral pan-JAK inhibitor, 5-10 mg twice daily. Sequencing used CD4+ T cells sorted from blood, obtained at week 24, from a patient treated with tofacitinib. Receptor source: a human donor with alopecia areata.

This rearrangement joins TRBV5-4 to TRBJ1-1, with 9 bases that match TRBD1. The CDR3 covers 14 residues. From germline, CDR1 is SGHNT and CDR2 YYREEE (reference sequence). After removal of 2 bases from V and 6 bases from J, the junction contained 5 bases not matched to a gene. DNA of the CDR3: TGTGCCAGCAGCTTCGGACAGGGGAGATCTGAAGCTTTCTTT. Amino acid sequence: CASSFGQGRSEAFF. Drawing the rest from reference TRBV5-4 and TRBJ1-1, the complete variable domain is ETGVTQSPTHLIKTRGQQVTLRCSSQSGHNTVSWYQQALGQGPQFIFQYYREEENGRGNFPPRFSGLQFPNYSSELNVNALELDDSALYLCASSFGQGRSEAFFGQGTRLTVV.

V usage is TRBV19 and J usage is TRBJ1-5; possible D gene TRBD1, 6 bases. Trimming stripped 3 bases from V and 1 base from J, with 16 bases between. The CDR3 is 17 amino acids. Germline values: CDR1 LNHDA, CDR2 SQIVND (reference sequence). Here the CDR3 DNA reads TGTGCCAGTAGTATGAATTGGGGGCGATCCAGCAATCAGCCCCAGCATTTT. It translates to CASSMNWGRSSNQPQHF.

This clone was counted between two and nine times. This chain links TRBV6-1 with TRBJ2-7, with TRBD2 identical over 7 bases. The ends lost 5 bases at V and 3 bases at J; junction bases unmatched: 10. This CDR3 comprises 15 residues. The germline gives CDR1 MNHNS, CDR2 SASEGT. The chain's CDR3 is CASSSFLQRGYEQYF. The CDR3 region has the DNA TGTGCCAGCAGTTCCTTTCTCCAGCGGGGCTACGAGCAGTACTTC.

V usage is TRBV30 and J usage is TRBJ1-2; TRBD1 matches at 8 bases. Looked up from germline, CDR1 is GTSNPN and CDR2 is SVGIG (reference sequence). The junction had 6 bases not matched to a gene; V was cut back by 2 bases and J by 10 bases. This CDR3 is built from 12 residues. CDR3 in amino acids: CAWSTGTGTYTF. CDR3 coding DNA: TGTGCCTGGAGTACGGGGACAGGAACCTACACCTTC.

The chain joins TRBV30 to TRBJ1-2, with unresolved D. This CDR3 is built from 14 residues. V gave up 1 base and J gave up 0 bases, with 9 bases separating them. Germline values: CDR1 GTSNPN, CDR2 SVGIG (reference sequence). For the CDR3, the DNA is TGTGCCTGGAGTGCCTTAGGAGCTAACTATGGCTACACCTTC. Protein: CAWSALGANYGYTF.

This clone is medium-sized (0.01 to 0.1%) by share. The CDR3 region is CASSNRGGRRSGNTIYF. In DNA, the CDR3 is TGTGCCAGCAGCAATAGAGGCGGCCGCCGCTCTGGAAACACCATATATTTT. This chain joins TRBV13 and TRBJ1-3; D remains ambiguous. The CDR3 extends over 17 amino acids. The ends were cut back, 5 bases at V and 0 bases at J, with 17 bases in the middle. Germline CDR1 is PRHDT and CDR2 is FYEKMQ (reference sequence).

This sequence joins TRBV29-1 and TRBJ2-1; 8 positions agree with TRBD1. This CDR3 is built from 13 residues. V was pared by 5 bases and J by 6 bases, with 6 bases of the junction left unmatched. Germline V gene lookup returns CDR1 SQVTM and CDR2 ANQGSEA. CDR3 loop: CSVWPGQGNEQFF. CDR3 nucleotides: TGCAGCGTTTGGCCTGGACAGGGCAATGAGCAGTTCTTC.

The rearrangement uses TRBV7-8 and TRBJ2-2; D may be TRBD1 (5 bases). The V and J ends lost 1 base and 7 bases respectively, with 13 bases between them. Germline lookup yields CDR1 SGHVS and CDR2 FQNEAQ. The CDR3 has 15 residues. The CDR3 DNA reads as TGTGCCAGCAGCTTAGGGCCAGGGATGGGCGGGGAGCTGTTTTTT. Its protein product is CASSLGPGMGGELFF.

The chain links TRBV5-6 to TRBJ1-6; tentatively, D is TRBD1 (6 bases). V dropped 4 bases and J dropped 9 bases, with 14 bases sitting between them. The CDR3 has 14 residues. Germline V gives CDR1 SGHDT, CDR2 YYEEEE. CDR3 nucleotide sequence: TGTGCCAGCAGCGAACGACAGGCGGTTTCACCCCTCCACTTT. Translation gives CASSERQAVSPLHF. The variable domain in full, completed from reference TRBV5-6 and TRBJ1-6, reads DAGVTQSPTHLIKTRGQQVTLRCSPKSGHDTVSWYQQALGQGPQFIFQYYEEEERQRGNFPDRFSGHQFPNYSSELNVNALLLGDSALYLCASSERQAVSPLHFGNGTRLTVT.

The rearrangement links TRBV7-2 to TRBJ2-7, with D perhaps matching TRBD1 or TRBD2 (5 bases each). The CDR3 covers 17 residues. Trimming left V 6 bases short and J 9 bases short, with 30 bases between. Germline-derived CDR1 and CDR2 are SGHTA and FQGNSA. CDR3 DNA sequence: TGTGCCAGCAGGGGAGCAGTGGGACGGGGTTCGCCTGGTGGGCAGTACTTC. Translating it yields CASRGAVGRGSPGGQYF.

CDR3 protein: CAWTSGDTQETQYF. CDR3 sequence (DNA): TGTGCCTGGACTAGCGGGGATACCCAAGAGACCCAGTACTTC. The chain couples TRBV30 to TRBJ2-5; 9 nucleotides align to TRBD2. V dropped 4 bases and J dropped 1; count of bases not matched to a gene: 4. This CDR3 region has 14 residues. Per germline, CDR1 GTSNPN and CDR2 SVGIG (reference sequence).

The gene calls are TRBV30 and TRBJ1-2; possible D gene TRBD1, 5 bases. Trimming removed 3 bases from V and 4 bases from J, with 21 bases in between. This CDR3 is built from 16 residues. Germline V gives CDR1 GTSNPN, CDR2 SVGIG (reference sequence). The CDR3 coding sequence is TGTGCCTGGAGCAGGGTAGGACTCCAGAAGGGCTATGGCTACACCTTC. It encodes CAWSRVGLQKGYGYTF.

The rearrangement links TRBV7-9 to TRBJ1-2, with 7 bases identical to TRBD1. The trim removed 1 base at V and 10 bases at J, leaving 6 bases unmatched. Looked up from germline, CDR1 is SEHNR and CDR2 is FQNEAQ (reference sequence). This CDR3 has 13 amino acids. The CDR3 sequence: CASSLVGGQFYTF. Written as DNA, the CDR3 is TGTGCCAGCAGCTTAGTCGGGGGACAGTTCTACACCTTC.

The CDR3, as DNA: TGTGCCAGCAGTCAAGTGATGGGGGAGCAGTACTTC. It encodes CASSQVMGEQYF. V is TRBV27 and J is TRBJ2-7; D is unresolved. With 5 bases removed from V and 7 bases from J, the gap between germline ends came to 12 bases. The germline V gene has CDR1 MNHEY and CDR2 SMNVEV (reference sequence). The CDR3 has 12 residues.

The CDR3 loop reads CASIRGNTEAFF. As DNA, the CDR3 is TGCGCCAGCATTCGAGGTAACACTGAAGCTTTCTTT. The chain couples TRBV23-1 to TRBJ1-1; D is unclear. TRBV23-1 is given ORF status, its function remaining uncertain. V lost 7 bases to trimming and J lost 2 bases, with 8 bases between them. CDR3 length equals 12 residues.

V and J are TRBV2 and TRBJ2-3; 9 bases agree with TRBD2. This CDR3 has 15 amino acids. Germline lookup yields CDR1 SNHLY and CDR2 FYNNEI. J gave up 1 base and V 4 bases, and 3 bases lay outside the gene matches. CDR3 nucleotides: TGTGCCAGCAGTGCTAGCGGGGACCGCACAGATACGCAGTATTTT. This translates into CASSASGDRTDTQYF.

The chain links TRBV6-5 to TRBJ1-1; D possibly corresponds to TRBD1 (6 bases). V was cut by 5 bases and J by 9 bases, with 13 bases left in between. CDR1 and CDR2 (germline): MNHEY, SVGAGI. CDR3 length: 12 residues. The CDR3 loop reads CASSRGAGKAFF. DNA for the CDR3: TGTGCCAGCAGTAGGGGGGCTGGGAAAGCTTTCTTT.

This chain connects TRBV30 to TRBJ1-4, with unresolved D. The CDR3 has 14 residues. The V gene's germline CDR1 is GTSNPN and CDR2 SVGIG (reference sequence). V was shortened by 0 bases and J by 0 bases, with 5 bases between the two germline ends. The CDR3 is CAWSVQTTNEKLFF. Here the CDR3 DNA reads TGTGCCTGGAGTGTACAAACAACTAATGAAAAACTGTTTTTT.

Turning to this clone: The same CDR3 also results from other DNA sequences found in this sample. The chain has TRBV29-1 and TRBJ1-1; D is unresolved. The germline CDR1 and CDR2 sequences are SQVTM and ANQGSEA. This CDR3 is 10 amino acids long. V was shortened by 7 bases and J by 2 bases, with 5 bases between the two germline ends. CDR3 coding DNA: TGCAGCGCACTAAACACTGAAGCTTTCTTT. Translation: CSALNTEAFF.

J is TRBJ2-5 and V is TRBV5-1; D perhaps matches TRBD2 (5 bases). Germline V gene data show CDR1 as SGHRS and CDR2 as YFSETQ. V was cut by 4 bases and J by 4 bases, with 17 bases left in between. This CDR3 region has 15 residues. CDR3 in amino acids: CASSSTIAKRETQYF. Here the CDR3 DNA reads TGCGCCAGCAGCAGTACGATAGCGAAGAGAGAGACCCAGTACTTC.

The rearrangement links TRBV6-5 to TRBJ1-1; unclear D gene. V shed 0 bases and J shed 1 base, with 9 bases lying between them. CDR3 length: 15 amino acids. CDR1 MNHEY and CDR2 SVGAGI come from the germline V gene. The chain's CDR3 is CASSYSRTANTEAFF. The CDR3 nucleotides read TGTGCCAGCAGTTACTCGCGAACGGCGAACACTGAAGCTTTCTTT.

This clone was counted only a few times. This chain connects TRBV30 to TRBJ1-6; no definite D call. The length of the CDR3 is 11 residues. CDR1 and CDR2 (germline): GTSNPN, SVGIG (reference sequence). Trimming took 0 bases from V and 7 from J, leaving 1 base between them. The CDR3 DNA reads as TGTGCCTGGAGTGTGAATTCACCCCTCCACTTT. Translation: CAWSVNSPLHF.

J is TRBJ2-6 and V is TRBV7-6; perhaps TRBD2 as D (5 bases). The CDR3 spans 14 residues. The germline gives CDR1 SGHVS, CDR2 FNYEAQ. The ends were cut back, 2 bases at V and 8 bases at J, with 10 bases in the middle. The CDR3 loop reads CASSLFPGTNVLTF. Here the CDR3 DNA reads TGTGCCAGCAGCTTATTCCCGGGGACCAACGTCCTGACTTTC.

The chain couples TRBV29-1 to TRBJ2-7; D is perhaps TRBD1 (6 bases). Trimming took 4 bases from V and 5 from J, leaving 15 bases between them. This CDR3 has 13 residues. Per germline, CDR1 SQVTM and CDR2 ANQGSEA. The CDR3 here is CSVVFAGVDEQYF. The CDR3 DNA is TGCAGCGTTGTGTTTGCAGGGGTGGACGAGCAGTACTTC.

The J gene is TRBJ1-2, the V gene TRBV6-5, with D hard to call. The germline V gene encodes CDR1 MNHEY and CDR2 SVGAGI. CDR3 length equals 12 residues. V was shortened by 2 bases and J by 2 bases, with 3 bases between the two germline ends. The chain's CDR3 is CASSYQNYGYTF. The CDR3 nucleotides are TGTGCCAGCAGTTACCAGAACTATGGCTACACCTTC.

This clone has just a few counts. The chain carries TRBV29-1 and TRBJ2-1, with a weak D call TRBD1 (6 bases). This CDR3 region has 13 residues. V lost 2 bases to trimming and J lost 7 bases, with 12 bases between them. Germline V gene data show CDR1 as SQVTM and CDR2 as ANQGSEA. The CDR3 loop is CSVETGTGNEQFF. In DNA form, the CDR3 reads TGCAGCGTTGAAACAGGGACCGGGAATGAGCAGTTCTTC.

The rearrangement joins TRBV30 to TRBJ1-4; 10 nucleotides agree with TRBD1. CDR3 length equals 16 residues. Germline-derived CDR1 and CDR2 are GTSNPN and SVGIG (reference sequence). V gave up 2 bases and J gave up 6 bases; unmatched junction bases: 9. In DNA form, the CDR3 reads TGTGCCTGGAGTCCTTCTAGGACAGGGGGACATGAAAAACTGTTTTTT. Amino acids: CAWSPSRTGGHEKLFF.